The clone carrying this T cell receptor beta chain came up many times. The TCR beta CDR3 regions underwent amplification using RNA transcripts as the source. TCR CDR3 regions were first amplified by RT-PCR with HTBI primers. TCRdb fed the multiplex PCR reads into MiXCR, producing one record per CDR3 protein. This sample carries 600,000 to 750,000 distinct CDR3 sequences, 17% of them seen once, and the ten largest clones take about 14%. Looked up from germline, CDR1 is SGHVS and CDR2 is FQNEAQ. V shed 5 bases and J shed 0 bases, with 10 bases lying between them. There are 14 residues in the CDR3. The entry originates in a study of T cells in Graves' hyperthyroidism and ophthalmopathy. Graves' hyperthyroidism qualified as stable when ophthalmopathy did not progress within 18 months. Investigators excluded patients with uncontrolled infection, other autoimmune disease, pregnancy or lactation.

Material for sequencing was blood. V is TRBV7-8 and J is TRBJ1-1; unclear D gene. This clonotype originated in a man aged 45-65 years with Graves' hyperthyroidism. CDR3 sequence (DNA): TGTGCCAGCAGCGCCAAGTTGCTGAACACTGAAGCTTTCTTT. Translated, it gives CASSAKLLNTEAFF. Full variable domain (remainder filled in from reference TRBV7-8 and TRBJ1-1): GAGVSQSPRYKVAKRGQDVALRCDPISGHVSLFWYQQALGQGPEFLTYFQNEAQLDKSGLPSDRFFAERPEGSVSTLKIQRTQQEDSAVYLCASSAKLLNTEAFFGQGTRLTVV.